This is a list of T cell receptor beta chains from one sample in a study of blood T cell repertoires in COVID-19. Sequencing used immunoSEQ multiplex PCR; TCRdb keeps in-frame clones, though not all of them. The data hold approximately 300,000 clones, with 90% observed a single time. The sequenced sample was peripheral blood. The receptor set was obtained from a woman aged 30 to 39 with COVID-19, enrolled during active disease. Each CDR3 is given with its conserved first and last residue. The D gene is left open where the match is weak. Size tells how often a clone was seen (once, few, many) or the class of an expanded clone, and some rows leave it out.

clone size	V gene	CDR3 length	D gene	J gene	CDR3 DNA	CDR3 protein
-	TRBV5-1	15	TRBD1	TRBJ2-1	TGCGCCAGCAGCTTGGGACAGGGACCCTACAATGAGCAGTTCTTC	CASSLGQGPYNEQFF
-	TRBV9	13	-	TRBJ2-4	TGTGCCAGCAGCGTAGGGGTAGTAGGAGGGAGGTACTTC	CASSVGVVGGRYF
-	TRBV5-6	16	-	TRBJ2-1	TGTGCCAGCAGTTACGCGGCAGGGTTTAACTACAATGAGCAGTTCTTC	CASSYAAGFNYNEQFF
-	TRBV7-2	16	TRBD1	TRBJ1-3	TGTGCCAGCAGCCCGAGGACAGGGTTGGACGGAAACACCATATATTTT	CASSPRTGLDGNTIYF
-	TRBV6-5	15	TRBD1	TRBJ2-5	TGTGCCAGCAGTTACACCCTGGGACAGCTCGGGACCCAGTACTTC	CASSYTLGQLGTQYF
-	TRBV7-9	13	-	TRBJ1-1	TGTGCCAGCAGCTTAGGGCAGTTCTTTGAAGCTTTCTTT	CASSLGQFFEAFF
-	TRBV6-4	15	-	TRBJ2-7	TGTGCCAGCAGTGATCATATAGCGGTCTCCTACGAGCAGTACTTC	CASSDHIAVSYEQYF
-	TRBV4-3	16	-	TRBJ2-3	TGCGCCAGCAGCCAAAACGTGGGAGGTAGCACAGATACGCAGTATTTT	CASSQNVGGSTDTQYF
-	TRBV3-1/TRBV3-2	18	TRBD2	TRBJ2-1	TGTGCCAGCAGCCGCGAGGTAGCGGGCCTTAGCTCCTACAATGAGCAGTTCTTC	CASSREVAGLSSYNEQFF
-	TRBV21-1	13	-	TRBJ1-5	TGTGCCAGCAAGGACAGTGAGTATCAGCCCCAGCATTTT	CASKDSEYQPQHF
few	TRBV10-1	18	TRBD1	TRBJ1-5	TGCGCCAGCAGTGAGTTCGGGACAGGGAATTGGAGGGATCAGCCCCAGCATTTT	CASSEFGTGNWRDQPQHF
-	TRBV3-1/TRBV3-2	15	TRBD1	TRBJ2-2	TGTGCCAGCAGCCCGTTGACAGGGTCCCCCGGGGAGCTGTTTTTT	CASSPLTGSPGELFF
-	TRBV4-1	13	-	TRBJ2-1	TGCGCCAGCAGCCAAGAGTGGCACAATGAGCAGTTCTTC	CASSQEWHNEQFF
-	TRBV2	16	-	TRBJ2-5	TGTGCCAGCAGTGAATCCGGCGGCCGCAACGGGGAGACCCAGTACTTC	CASSESGGRNGETQYF
-	TRBV10-3	13	-	TRBJ1-5	TGTGCCATCAGTGAGCAGGGGATTCAGCCCCAGCATTTT	CAISEQGIQPQHF
-	TRBV6-5	13	-	TRBJ1-3	TGTGCCAGCAGTCGGTCCTCTGGAAACACCATATATTTT	CASSRSSGNTIYF
-	TRBV10-3	14	TRBD2	TRBJ2-3	TGTGCCATCAGACTAGCGGGAGAGGTAGATACGCAGTATTTT	CAIRLAGEVDTQYF
once	TRBV19	15	TRBD1	TRBJ1-5	TGTGCCAGTAGTAATGGACAGGCCCGTGGTCAGCCCCAGCATTTT	CASSNGQARGQPQHF
-	TRBV6-5	11	-	TRBJ2-1	TGTGCCTGCACCAACGGGAATGAGCAGTTCTTC	CACTNGNEQFF
-	TRBV2	12	-	TRBJ2-3	TGTGCCAGCAGCTTGGAGGAAGATACGCAGTATTTT	CASSLEEDTQYF
-	TRBV30	14	TRBD1	TRBJ1-6	TGTGCCTGGAGCCAGAGGACAGGGGTCTCACCCCTCCACTTT	CAWSQRTGVSPLHF
-	TRBV9	23	-	TRBJ2-3	TGTGCCAGCAGCGTAGCCCCCTCCCCAGGACCCGGGATCAGAGGTGGGGGCACAGATACGCAGTATTTT	CASSVAPSPGPGIRGGGTDTQYF
-	TRBV5-1	15	TRBD2	TRBJ2-1	TGCGCCAGCAGCTTGGGCAGCGGGAGCTACAATGAGCAGTTCTTC	CASSLGSGSYNEQFF
-	TRBV27	14	TRBD2	TRBJ2-3	TGTGCCAGCAGTTTATCTGGGGGGTCGGGGGGTGTGCATTTT	CASSLSGGSGGVHF
few	TRBV4-2	14	-	TRBJ1-4	TGTGCCAGCAGCCAAGTTCGAGGAGCTGAAAAACTGTTTTTT	CASSQVRGAEKLFF
-	TRBV27	13	-	TRBJ1-5	TGTGCCGCCGACGGAGGGTTCGATCAGCCCCAGCATTTT	CAADGGFDQPQHF
-	TRBV3-1/TRBV3-2	17	TRBD1	TRBJ2-6	TGTGCCAGCAGCCACTCACACAGGGGGCTTGGGGCCAACGTCCTGACTTTC	CASSHSHRGLGANVLTF
-	TRBV11-2	17	TRBD1	TRBJ1-5	TGTGCCAGCAGCTCACGCAGGGGGCGCGGTAGCAATCAGCCCCAGCATTTT	CASSSRRGRGSNQPQHF
-	TRBV29-1	14	TRBD1	TRBJ2-1	TGCAGCGTCGCGCGACAGGGGGCGAGGAATGAGCAGTTCTTC	CSVARQGARNEQFF
once	TRBV5-1	15	-	TRBJ2-7	TGCGCCAGCAGCTTGGTTCAGGGGATTAACTACGAGCAGTACTTC	CASSLVQGINYEQYF
-	TRBV9	15	TRBD1	TRBJ1-3	TGTGCCAGCAGCGCATCGACAGGGACTGGAAACACCATATATTTT	CASSASTGTGNTIYF
-	TRBV25-1	15	TRBD2	TRBJ2-3	TGTGCCAGCAGTGATACTAGCGGGAGGTCAGATACGCAGTATTTT	CASSDTSGRSDTQYF
-	TRBV6-5	14	-	TRBJ2-1	TGTGCCAGCAGTTACTCGAGGTCCTACAATGAGCAGTTCTTC	CASSYSRSYNEQFF